This T cell receptor beta chain came from a study of beta chain features in type 1 diabetes. The study's findings and limits: Among patients with Type 1 diabetes, TCRB CDR3s were moderately but significantly shorter in every one of the four CD4+ subsets. Sequencing from cDNA could over-represent high-TCR-expressing cells. Relative to healthy donors, patients appeared to have naive, central memory and Treg TCRB repertoires that were more similar.

A sort by CD45RO/CCR7/CD25/CD127/CD95/CD27 yielded CD4+ naive, central memory, regulatory and stem cell-like memory cells. Sequencing targeted expressed TCRB transcripts, as all isolated RNA had been reverse transcribed. There were 3.5 million to 4.5 million reads on average in the naive, central memory and regulatory T cell samples. Only in-frame clones appear in the TCRdb table, and some are missing; sequencing was by immunoSEQ multiplex PCR. In the table there are 200,000 to 300,000 clones, roughly 22% of which are singletons. To note about this clone: What it recognizes is unknown.

There are 16 residues in the CDR3. The V and J ends lost 6 bases and 4 bases, in that order; junction bases with no gene match: 10. Germline CDR1 KGHSH, CDR2 LQKENI. The sequence derives from a woman in her thirties or forties with type 1 diabetes. Specimen: naive CD4+ T cells from blood. The genes are TRBV18 and TRBJ2-1; 9 bases are shared with TRBD2. The CDR3, as DNA: TGTGCCAGCTCCCCCCCGGGCGGGAGGGCATACAATGAGCAGTTCTTC. Residues: CASSPPGGRAYNEQFF.